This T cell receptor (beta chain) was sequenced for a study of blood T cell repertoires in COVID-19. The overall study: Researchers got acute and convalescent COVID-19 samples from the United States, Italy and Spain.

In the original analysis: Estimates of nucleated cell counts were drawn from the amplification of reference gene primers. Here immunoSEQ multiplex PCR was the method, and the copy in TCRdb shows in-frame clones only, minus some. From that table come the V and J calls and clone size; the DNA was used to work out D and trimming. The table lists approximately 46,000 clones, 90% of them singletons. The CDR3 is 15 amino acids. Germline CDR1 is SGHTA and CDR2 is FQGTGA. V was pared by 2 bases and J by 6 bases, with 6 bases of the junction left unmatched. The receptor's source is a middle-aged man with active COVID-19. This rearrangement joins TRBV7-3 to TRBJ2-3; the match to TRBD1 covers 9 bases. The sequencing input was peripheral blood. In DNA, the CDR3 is TGTGCCAGCAGCTTATTCGGACAGGGGTTCGATACGCAGTATTTT. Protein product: CASSLFGQGFDTQYF.